This section outlines one TCR beta chain sequence together with its context. This specimen belongs to a study of blood T cell repertoires in COVID-19. About the study: From the United States, Italy and Spain came samples of acute and convalescent COVID-19. Sources were T cells, B-cell-depleted T cells, or PBMCs; the material itself was cDNA or gDNA.

Method: immunoSEQ multiplex PCR; TCRdb's copy keeps in-frame clones and lacks some. The sample carries some 250,000 clones, roughly 80% recorded once. Material for sequencing was peripheral blood. The sequence came from a woman of 80 years or more with acute or convalescent COVID-19.

For the CDR3, the DNA is TGTGCCAGCAGTGAATCGGTTGGCTACACCTTC. Its protein is CASSESVGYTF. The chain combines TRBV2 with TRBJ1-2, with no clear D. The germline gives CDR1 SNHLY, CDR2 FYNNEI. This CDR3 contains 11 residues. The ends were cut back, 2 bases at V and 7 bases at J, with 5 bases in the middle.